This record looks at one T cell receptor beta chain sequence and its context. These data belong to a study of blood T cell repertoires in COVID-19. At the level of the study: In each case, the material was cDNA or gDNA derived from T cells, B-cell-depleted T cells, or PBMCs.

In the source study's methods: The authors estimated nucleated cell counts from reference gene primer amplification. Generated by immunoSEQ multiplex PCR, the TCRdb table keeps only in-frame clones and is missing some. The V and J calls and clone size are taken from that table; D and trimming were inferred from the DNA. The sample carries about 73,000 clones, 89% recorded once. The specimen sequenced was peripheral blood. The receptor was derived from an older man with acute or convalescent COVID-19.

In DNA form, the CDR3 reads TGCGCCAGCAGCCAAGATACCAGCTCTGGGGCCAACGTCCTGACTTTC. The encoded protein is CASSQDTSSGANVLTF. The rearrangement joins TRBV4-1 to TRBJ2-6; unclear D gene. Trimming took off 0 bases at V and 0 bases at J, with 6 bases between the two ends. The CDR3 is 16 residues long. Germline loops: CDR1 MGHRA, CDR2 YSYEKL.